This TCR beta chain comes out of a study of shared clonotypes between healthy human individuals. The assay was immunoSEQ multiplex PCR, and TCRdb's table has in-frame clones only and misses some. Of roughly 1,000,000 clones in the sample, approximately 80% were seen once. The germline gives CDR1 SGHDN, CDR2 FVKESK. With V trimmed by 6 bases and J by 7 bases, 4 bases remained unmatched. The CDR3 loop spans 13 amino acids. Into CD45RA+ naive and CD45RA-negative memory subsets, the CD4+ cells were split. V usage is TRBV14 and J usage is TRBJ2-2; TRBD2 matches 8 bases. This clonotype was sampled from a man younger than 35 in good health. Some clones in this sample may be carry-over from other donors' samples. The sequencing input was memory CD4+ T cells from PBMCs. The sample's subset: CD45RA-negative fraction. CDR3 region: CASRRSGSGELFF. The CDR3 DNA follows: TGTGCCAGCAGACGCAGCGGGAGCGGGGAGCTGTTTTTT.